The 5 T cell receptor beta chains below come from one sample, sequenced in a study of blood T cell repertoires in COVID-19. Sequencing was performed with immunoSEQ multiplex PCR; in TCRdb, only in-frame clones are kept and a portion is missing. Here the sample spans around 240,000 clones, about 87% being singletons. What was sequenced was PBMCs or T cells enriched from blood (not recorded which). All receptors come from a man aged 50-60 years who had been exposed to COVID-19.

V usage is TRBV7-9 and J usage is TRBJ2-7; 12 bases match TRBD2. The CDR3 sequence is 16 residues long. J was trimmed by 7 bases and V by 6 bases; bases with no gene match: 13. CDR1 SEHNR and CDR2 FQNEAQ come from the germline V gene (reference sequence). In DNA, the CDR3 is TGTGCCAGCAGTTCTGGACTAGCGGGGCCCTGGGAGGAGCAGTACGTC. This sequence encodes CASSSGLAGPWEEQYV.

Only one count was recorded for this clone. The chain uses TRBV19 and TRBJ1-3; 9 bases are a match to TRBD1. Germline CDR1 reads LNHDA; CDR2 reads SQIVND (reference sequence). This CDR3 is built from 16 residues. V lost 5 bases, J lost 4 bases, and 9 bases stayed unmatched. The CDR3 is CASSRRQGVGGNTIYF. For the CDR3, the DNA is TGTGCCAGTAGTCGACGACAGGGGGTTGGAGGAAACACCATATATTTT.

The chain couples TRBV7-2 to TRBJ1-1; 12 bases are a match to TRBD1. Germline V CDR1 and CDR2: SGHTA, FQGNSA. This CDR3 region has 14 residues. The ends lost 3 bases at V and 8 bases at J; junction bases unmatched: 4. The CDR3 sequence: CASSFGTGGTEAFF. Here the CDR3 DNA reads TGTGCCAGCAGCTTTGGGACAGGGGGCACGGAAGCTTTCTTT.

The DNA for the CDR3 is TGTGCCAGCAGCACGACAGGGAGATACAATCAGCCCCAGCATTTT. Translating it yields CASSTTGRYNQPQHF. The chain combines TRBV5-8 with TRBJ1-5; 7 bases align to TRBD1. Germline V gene data show CDR1 as SGHTS and CDR2 as YDEGEE. The CDR3 totals 15 residues. Trimming at V came to 4 bases and at J to 3 bases, leaving 7 bases not matched to a gene. The full variable domain, in which reference TRBV5-8 and TRBJ1-5 provide the parts outside the CDR3, is EAGVTQSPTHLIKTRGQQATLRCSPISGHTSVYWYQQALGLGLQFLLWYDEGEERNRGNFPPRFSGRQFPNYSSELNVNALELEDSALYLCASSTTGRYNQPQHFGDGTRLSIL.

V usage is TRBV18 and J usage is TRBJ2-2, with 9 nucleotides matching TRBD2. V lost 3 bases and J lost 1; bases outside the gene matches: 3. Germline CDR1 and CDR2: KGHSH and LQKENI. CDR3 length: 16 residues. The CDR3 DNA follows: TGTGCCAGCTCACCTATGACTAGCGGGAACACCGGGGAGCTGTTTTTT. Translated, it gives CASSPMTSGNTGELFF.